The clone carrying this TCR beta chain was seen more than once but under ten times. Together with a sample-barcoded 5' primer, a J-beta primer mix was included in a second PCR lasting about 6 to 11 cycles. Every molecule of cDNA carried a tag from a template-switch adaptor with 12 random nucleotides. TCRdb processed the 5' RACE reads anew with MiXCR; each CDR3 protein has one entry. In the table there are some 760,000 distinct CDR3 sequences, 25% of which are singletons. The germline V gene has CDR1 SGHRS and CDR2 YFSETQ. The CDR3 contains 16 residues. The V and J ends lost 4 bases and 2 bases, in that order; junction bases with no gene match: 6. The data are from a study of blood T cells in healthy people across ages. The sample also formed part of further work on T cells of mothers and their children.

The source material was blood. V usage is TRBV5-1 and J usage is TRBJ2-1; 10 nucleotides match TRBD2. The TCR originated in a boy aged 5-17 years in good health. The CDR3 is CASSLRTSGTYNEQFF. The CDR3 nucleotides read TGCGCCAGCAGCCTCCGGACTAGCGGAACCTACAATGAGCAGTTCTTC.